The source of this T cell receptor (beta chain) is a study of shared clonotypes between healthy human individuals. General study results and limits: Clonotypes shared by all four donors outscored non-shared clonotypes in generation probability. Relative to memory subsets, naive subsets generally showed larger estimated richness. Rarefaction analysis demonstrated incomplete sorted-subset sequencing notwithstanding large depth.

Profiled with immunoSEQ multiplex PCR; TCRdb holds only in-frame clones, not every one. The sample records around 620,000 clones, 90% to 95% being singletons. Remarks on this clone: Its target is not known.

The V gene's germline CDR1 is SEHNR and CDR2 FQNEAQ (reference sequence). V dropped 5 bases and J dropped 2 bases, with 12 bases sitting between them. The CDR3 consists of 14 residues. Naivety among CD8 cells was defined by CD45RO negativity and positive CCR7 selection, thereby excluding terminally differentiated effector memory CD45RA+ cells. The chain joins TRBV7-9 to TRBJ2-5; D possibly uses TRBD1 or TRBD2 (5 bases each). This receptor was taken from a young woman in good health. The sequenced material came from naive CD8+ T cells sorted from blood. The CDR3 loop is CASSEPGRQETQYF. The CDR3 bases are TGTGCCAGCAGCGAGCCGGGACGGCAAGAGACCCAGTACTTC.